The table lists the clone carrying this T cell receptor (beta chain) with a few counts. Participants were aged roughly 18 to 89 years from 24 US areas. Assignments of participants to cohorts depended upon their own reported clinical history. This sample was included in a study of blood T cell repertoires in COVID-19. Across the whole study: From T cells, B-cell-depleted T cells, or PBMCs came the material, which was cDNA or gDNA.

Clones were sequenced by immunoSEQ multiplex PCR, and TCRdb holds only the in-frame ones, with some missing. The table has roughly 250,000 clones, around 86% seen once; the top ten hold approximately 1.6%. The specimen was PBMCs or T cells enriched from blood (not recorded which). This clonotype was sampled from a woman in her 50s who had recovered from COVID-19.

CDR3 residues: CASSTLAEMNTEAFF. For the CDR3, the DNA is TGTGCCAGTAGTACCCTGGCAGAAATGAACACTGAAGCTTTCTTT. This sequence joins TRBV19 and TRBJ1-1; the D is unclear. The germline V gene encodes CDR1 LNHDA and CDR2 SQIVND (reference sequence). V lost 4 bases and J 0 bases, leaving 12 bases between the germline ends. This CDR3 comprises 15 residues.